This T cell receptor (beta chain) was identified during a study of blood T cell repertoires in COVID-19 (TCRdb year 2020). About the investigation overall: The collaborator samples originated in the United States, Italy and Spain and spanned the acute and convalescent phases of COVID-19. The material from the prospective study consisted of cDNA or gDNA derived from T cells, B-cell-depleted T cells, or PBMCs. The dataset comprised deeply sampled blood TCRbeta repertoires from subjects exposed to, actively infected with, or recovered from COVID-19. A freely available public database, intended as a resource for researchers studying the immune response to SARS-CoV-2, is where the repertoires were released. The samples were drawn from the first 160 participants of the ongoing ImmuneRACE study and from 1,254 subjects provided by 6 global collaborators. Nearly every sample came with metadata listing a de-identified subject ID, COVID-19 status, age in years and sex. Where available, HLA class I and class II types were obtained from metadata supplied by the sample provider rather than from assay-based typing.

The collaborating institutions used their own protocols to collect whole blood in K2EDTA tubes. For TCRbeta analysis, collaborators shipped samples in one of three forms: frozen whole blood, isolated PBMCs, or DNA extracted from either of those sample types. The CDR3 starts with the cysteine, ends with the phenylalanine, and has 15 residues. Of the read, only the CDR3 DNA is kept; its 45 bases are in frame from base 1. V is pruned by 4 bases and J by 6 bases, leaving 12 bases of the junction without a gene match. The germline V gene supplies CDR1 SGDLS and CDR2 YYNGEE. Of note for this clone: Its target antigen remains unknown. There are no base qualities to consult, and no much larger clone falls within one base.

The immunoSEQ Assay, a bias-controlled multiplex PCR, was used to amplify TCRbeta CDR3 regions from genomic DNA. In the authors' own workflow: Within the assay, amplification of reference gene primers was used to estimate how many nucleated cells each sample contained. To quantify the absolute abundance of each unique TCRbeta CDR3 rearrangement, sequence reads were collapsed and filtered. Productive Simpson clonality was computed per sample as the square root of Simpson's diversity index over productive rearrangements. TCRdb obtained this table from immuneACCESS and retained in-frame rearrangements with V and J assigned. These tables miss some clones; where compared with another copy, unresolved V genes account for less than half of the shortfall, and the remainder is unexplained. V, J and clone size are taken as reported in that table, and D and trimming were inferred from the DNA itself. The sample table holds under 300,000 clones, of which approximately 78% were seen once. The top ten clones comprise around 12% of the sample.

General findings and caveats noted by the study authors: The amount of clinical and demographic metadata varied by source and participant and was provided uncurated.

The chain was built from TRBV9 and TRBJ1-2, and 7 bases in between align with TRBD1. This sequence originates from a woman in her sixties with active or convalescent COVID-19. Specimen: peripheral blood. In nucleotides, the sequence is TGTGCCAGCAGCAGACGGGACAGAGGAATTGATGGCTACACCTTC. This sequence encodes CASSRRDRGIDGYTF.